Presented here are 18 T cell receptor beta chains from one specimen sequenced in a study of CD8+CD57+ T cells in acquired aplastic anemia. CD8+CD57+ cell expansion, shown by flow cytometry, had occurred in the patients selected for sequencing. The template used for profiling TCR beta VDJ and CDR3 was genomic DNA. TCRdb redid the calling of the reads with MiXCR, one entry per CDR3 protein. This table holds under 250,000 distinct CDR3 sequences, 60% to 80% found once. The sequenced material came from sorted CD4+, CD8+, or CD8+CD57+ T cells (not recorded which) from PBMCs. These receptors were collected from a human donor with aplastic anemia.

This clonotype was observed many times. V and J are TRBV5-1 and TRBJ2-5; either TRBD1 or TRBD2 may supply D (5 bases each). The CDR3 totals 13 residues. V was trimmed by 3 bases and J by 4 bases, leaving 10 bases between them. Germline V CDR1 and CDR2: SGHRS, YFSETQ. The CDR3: CASSWAGTETQYF. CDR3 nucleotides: TGCGCCAGCAGCTGGGCAGGGACAGAGACCCAGTACTTC.

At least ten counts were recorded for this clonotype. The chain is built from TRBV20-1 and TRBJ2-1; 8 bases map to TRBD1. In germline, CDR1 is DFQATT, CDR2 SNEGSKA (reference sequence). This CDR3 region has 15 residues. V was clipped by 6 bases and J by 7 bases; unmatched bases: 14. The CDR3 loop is CSARGDRLSMNEQFF. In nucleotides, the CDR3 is TGCAGTGCCAGGGGGGACAGGTTATCAATGAATGAGCAGTTCTTC.

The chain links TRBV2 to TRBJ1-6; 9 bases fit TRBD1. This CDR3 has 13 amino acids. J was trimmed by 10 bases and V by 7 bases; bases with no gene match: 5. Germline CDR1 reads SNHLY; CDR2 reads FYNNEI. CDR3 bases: TGTGCCAGCAATACAGGGGGCAGGTCACCCCTCCACTTT. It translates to CASNTGGRSPLHF.

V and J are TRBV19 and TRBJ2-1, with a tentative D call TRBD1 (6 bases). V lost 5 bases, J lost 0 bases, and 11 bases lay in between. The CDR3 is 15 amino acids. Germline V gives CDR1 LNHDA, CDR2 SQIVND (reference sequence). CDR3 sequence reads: CASSEGQHSYNEQFF. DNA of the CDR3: TGTGCCAGTAGTGAAGGACAGCACTCCTACAATGAGCAGTTCTTC.

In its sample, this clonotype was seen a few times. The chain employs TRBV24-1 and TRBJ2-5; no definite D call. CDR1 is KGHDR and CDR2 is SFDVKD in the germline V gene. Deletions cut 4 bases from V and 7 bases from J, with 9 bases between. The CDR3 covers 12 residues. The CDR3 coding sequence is TGTGCCACCAGTGACCAAGCAACGACCCAGTACTTC. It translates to CATSDQATTQYF.

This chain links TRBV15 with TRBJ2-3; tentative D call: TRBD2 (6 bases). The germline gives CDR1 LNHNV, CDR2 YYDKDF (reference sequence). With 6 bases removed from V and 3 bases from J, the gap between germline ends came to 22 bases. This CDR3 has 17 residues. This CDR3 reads CATSDLYQGGETDTQYF. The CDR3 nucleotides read TGTGCCACCAGTGATTTATACCAGGGAGGCGAGACAGATACGCAGTATTTT.

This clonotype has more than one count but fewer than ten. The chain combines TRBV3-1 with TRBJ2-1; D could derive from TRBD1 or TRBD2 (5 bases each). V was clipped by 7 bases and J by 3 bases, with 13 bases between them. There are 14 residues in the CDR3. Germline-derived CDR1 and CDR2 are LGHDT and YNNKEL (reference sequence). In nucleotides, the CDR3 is TGTGCCAGCACCTCTAGCACAGGCTACAATGAGCAGTTCTTC. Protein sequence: CASTSSTGYNEQFF.

CDR3 loop: CSARDSGLASGETQYF. The CDR3 DNA follows: TGCAGTGCTAGAGATTCGGGACTAGCGTCCGGTGAGACCCAGTACTTC. The chain employs TRBV20-1 and TRBJ2-5; 10 bases are a match to TRBD2. This CDR3 region has 16 residues. The germline CDR1 and CDR2 sequences are DFQATT and SNEGSKA (reference sequence). Trimming at V came to 0 bases and at J to 5 bases, leaving 9 bases not matched to a gene.

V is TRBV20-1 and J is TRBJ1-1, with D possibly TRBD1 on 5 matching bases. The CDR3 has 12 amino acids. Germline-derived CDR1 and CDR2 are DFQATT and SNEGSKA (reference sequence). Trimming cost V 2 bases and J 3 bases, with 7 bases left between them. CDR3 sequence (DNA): TGCAGTGCTAGATCGGGGGACACTGAAGCTTTCTTT. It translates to CSARSGDTEAFF.

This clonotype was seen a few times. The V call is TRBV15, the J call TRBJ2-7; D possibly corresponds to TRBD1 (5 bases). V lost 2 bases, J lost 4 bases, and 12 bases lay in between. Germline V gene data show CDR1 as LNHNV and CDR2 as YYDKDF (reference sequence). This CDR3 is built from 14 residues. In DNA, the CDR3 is TGTGCCACCAGCAGATCCGCCCAGGGTTACGAGCAGTACTTC. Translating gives CATSRSAQGYEQYF.

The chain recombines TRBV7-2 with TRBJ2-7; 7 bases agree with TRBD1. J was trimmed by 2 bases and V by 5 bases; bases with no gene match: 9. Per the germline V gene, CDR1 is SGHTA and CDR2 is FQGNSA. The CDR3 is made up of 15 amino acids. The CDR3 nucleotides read TGTGCCAGCAGCAGGGGACAGCAACTGGCCTACGAGCAGTACTTC. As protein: CASSRGQQLAYEQYF.

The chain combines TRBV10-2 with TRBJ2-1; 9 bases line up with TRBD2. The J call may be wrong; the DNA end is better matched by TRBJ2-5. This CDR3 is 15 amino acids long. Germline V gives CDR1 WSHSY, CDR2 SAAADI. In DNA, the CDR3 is TGCGCCAGCAGTGACCCAGCTAGCGGGGACGGGGCCCAGTACTTC. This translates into CASSDPASGDGAQYF.

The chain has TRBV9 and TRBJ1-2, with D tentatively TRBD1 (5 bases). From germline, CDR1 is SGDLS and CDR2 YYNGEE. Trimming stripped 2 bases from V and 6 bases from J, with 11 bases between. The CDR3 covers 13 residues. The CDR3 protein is CASSVTRVHGYTF. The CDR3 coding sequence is TGTGCCAGCAGCGTCACCAGGGTCCATGGCTACACCTTC.

The CDR3 reads CAISEMISNQPQHF. In DNA form, the CDR3 reads TGTGCCATCAGTGAGATGATTAGCAATCAGCCCCAGCATTTT. V usage is TRBV10-3 and J usage is TRBJ1-5; D is unclear. Deletions cut 2 bases from V and 0 bases from J, with 5 bases between. The germline gives CDR1 ENHRY, CDR2 SYGVKD. This CDR3 region has 14 residues.

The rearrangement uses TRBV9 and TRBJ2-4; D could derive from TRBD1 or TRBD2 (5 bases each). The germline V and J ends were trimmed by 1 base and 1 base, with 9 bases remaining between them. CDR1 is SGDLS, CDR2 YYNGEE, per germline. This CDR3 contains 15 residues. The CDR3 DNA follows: TGTGCCAGCAGCGTACTCGGGGACGCCAAAAACATTCAGTACTTC. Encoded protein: CASSVLGDAKNIQYF.

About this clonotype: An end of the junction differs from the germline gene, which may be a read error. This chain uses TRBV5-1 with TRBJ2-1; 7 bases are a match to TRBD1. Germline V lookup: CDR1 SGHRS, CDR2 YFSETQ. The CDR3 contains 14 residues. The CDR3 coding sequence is TGTGCCAGCAGCGCTCGACAGGGCCACAATGAGCAGTTCTTC. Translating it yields CASSARQGHNEQFF. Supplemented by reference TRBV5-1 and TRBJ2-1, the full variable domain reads KAGVTQTPRYLIKTRGQQVTLSCSPISGHRSVSWYQQTPGQGLQFLFEYFSETQRNKGNFPGRFSGRQFSNSRSEMNVSTLELGDSALYLCASSARQGHNEQFFGPGTRLTVL.

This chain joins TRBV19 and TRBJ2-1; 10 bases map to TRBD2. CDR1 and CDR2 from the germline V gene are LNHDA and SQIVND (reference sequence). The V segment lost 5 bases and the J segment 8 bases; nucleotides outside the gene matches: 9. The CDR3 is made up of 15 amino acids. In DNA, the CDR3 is TGTGCCAGTAGTCAGCCCAGCGGGGGGGTAGATGAGCAGTTCTTC. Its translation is CASSQPSGGVDEQFF.

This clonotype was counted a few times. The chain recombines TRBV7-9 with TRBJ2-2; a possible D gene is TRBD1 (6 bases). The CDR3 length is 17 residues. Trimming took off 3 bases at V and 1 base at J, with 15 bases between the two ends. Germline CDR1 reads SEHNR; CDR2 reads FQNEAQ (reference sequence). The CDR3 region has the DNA TGTGCCAGCAGCTTCCCCACAGGGTGGGAGAACACCGGGGAGCTGTTTTTT. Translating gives CASSFPTGWENTGELFF.